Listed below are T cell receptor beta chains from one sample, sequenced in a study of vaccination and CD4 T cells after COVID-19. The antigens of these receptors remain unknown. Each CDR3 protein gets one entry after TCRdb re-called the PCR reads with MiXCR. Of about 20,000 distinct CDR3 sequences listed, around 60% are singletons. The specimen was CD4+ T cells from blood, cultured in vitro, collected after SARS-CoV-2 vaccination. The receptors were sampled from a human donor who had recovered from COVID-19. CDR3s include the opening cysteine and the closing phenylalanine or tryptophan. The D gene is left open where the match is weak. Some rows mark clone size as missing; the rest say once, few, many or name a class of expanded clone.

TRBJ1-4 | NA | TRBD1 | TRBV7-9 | CASRQTGDTYKLFF | TGTGCCAGCAGACAGACAGGGGATACTTATAAACTGTTTTTT
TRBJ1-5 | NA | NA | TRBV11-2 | CASSAAFGGGNQPQHF | TGTGCCAGCAGCGCCGCATTCGGGGGGGGCAATCAGCCCCAGCATTTT
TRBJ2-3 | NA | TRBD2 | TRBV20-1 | CSATGGGATDTQYF | TGCAGTGCGACGGGCGGGGGGGCCACAGATACGCAGTATTTT
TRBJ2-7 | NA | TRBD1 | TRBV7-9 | CASSPGQVSRVWPYEQYF | TGTGCCAGCAGCCCAGGACAGGTCTCTAGGGTATGGCCCTACGAGCAGTACTTC
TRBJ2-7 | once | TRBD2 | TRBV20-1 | CSARDRGLAGGRYEQYF | TGCAGTGCTAGAGACCGGGGACTAGCGGGAGGGAGGTACGAGCAGTACTTC
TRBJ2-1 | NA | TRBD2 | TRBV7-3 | CASSYDPGLAGYNEQFF | TGTGCCAGCAGCTACGACCCGGGACTAGCGGGGTACAATGAGCAGTTCTTC
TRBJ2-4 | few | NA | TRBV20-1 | CSAIRAGNIQYF | TGCAGTGCTATCAGGGCAGGAAACATTCAGTACTTC
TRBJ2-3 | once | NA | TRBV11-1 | CASSRTGVTDTQYF | TGTGCCAGCAGCCGTACGGGGGTCACAGATACGCAGTATTTT
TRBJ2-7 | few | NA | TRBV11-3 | CASSLVRATYEQYF | TGTGCCAGCAGCTTAGTCAGGGCAACCTACGAGCAGTACTTC
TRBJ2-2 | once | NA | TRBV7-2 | CASSLDTGRNTGELFF | TGTGCCAGCAGCTTAGATACAGGGAGGAACACCGGGGAGCTGTTTTTT
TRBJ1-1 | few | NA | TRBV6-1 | CASRPQGMNTEAFF | TGTGCCAGCAGACCACAGGGTATGAACACTGAAGCTTTCTTT
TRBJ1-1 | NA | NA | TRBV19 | CASSIYGGANTEAFF | TGTGCCAGTAGTATATATGGGGGTGCAAACACTGAAGCTTTCTTT
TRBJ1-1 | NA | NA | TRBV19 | CASSWTENTEAFF | TGTGCCAGTAGTTGGACAGAGAACACTGAAGCTTTCTTT
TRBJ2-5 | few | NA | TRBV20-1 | CSASPPGETQYF | TGCAGTGCTAGTCCTCCTGGGGAGACCCAGTACTTC
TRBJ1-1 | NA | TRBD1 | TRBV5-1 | CASSPGQVRMNTEAFF | TGCGCCAGCAGCCCGGGACAGGTCCGCATGAACACTGAAGCTTTCTTT
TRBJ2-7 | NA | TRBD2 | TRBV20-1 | CSAPTRRLAGLNYEQYF | TGCAGTGCTCCCACGAGAAGACTAGCGGGACTAAACTACGAGCAGTACTTC
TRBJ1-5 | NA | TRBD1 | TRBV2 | CASSGTGRQPQHF | TGTGCCAGCAGTGGGACAGGCCGGCAGCCCCAGCATTTT
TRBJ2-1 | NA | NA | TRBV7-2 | CASSFSSSRGRGEQFF | TGTGCCAGCAGCTTCTCTTCGTCCAGGGGAAGGGGTGAGCAGTTCTTC
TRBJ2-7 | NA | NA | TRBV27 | CASSLTWGALTF | TGTGCCAGCAGTTTAACGTGGGGGGCTTTGACCTTC
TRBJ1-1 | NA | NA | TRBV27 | CASSLSSVNTEAFF | TGTGCCAGCAGTCTCTCGTCCGTGAACACTGAAGCTTTCTTT
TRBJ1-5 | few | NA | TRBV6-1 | CASRVPGQLNQPQHF | TGTGCCAGCAGAGTGCCGGGACAACTCAATCAGCCCCAGCATTTT
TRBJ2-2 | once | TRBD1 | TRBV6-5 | CASSYAPPGQASTGELFF | TGTGCCAGCAGTTACGCCCCTCCGGGACAGGCTTCCACCGGGGAGCTGTTTTTT
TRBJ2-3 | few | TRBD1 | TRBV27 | CASSQRTGDTQYF | TGTGCCAGCAGTCAAAGGACAGGAGATACGCAGTATTTT
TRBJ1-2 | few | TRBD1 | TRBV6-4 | CASNGRQGAYGYTF | TGTGCCAGCAACGGACGACAGGGGGCCTATGGCTACACCTTC
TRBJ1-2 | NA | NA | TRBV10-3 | CAISADGDYGYTF | TGTGCCATCAGTGCCGACGGTGACTATGGCTACACCTTC
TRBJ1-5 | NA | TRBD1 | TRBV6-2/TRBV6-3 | CASRGTGDQPQHF | TGTGCCAGCAGGGGGACAGGGGATCAGCCCCAGCATTTT
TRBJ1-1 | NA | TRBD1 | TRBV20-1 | CSARVSPRTGGSTEAFF | TGCAGTGCTAGGGTTTCCCCAAGGACAGGGGGGAGCACTGAAGCTTTCTTT
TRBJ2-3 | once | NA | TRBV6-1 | CASSEGLRQSTDTQYF | TGTGCCAGCAGTGAAGGGTTGAGGCAGAGCACAGATACGCAGTATTTT
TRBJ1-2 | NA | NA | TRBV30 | CAWSRRGREEYGYTF | TGTGCCTGGAGTCGGCGGGGCAGGGAGGAGTATGGCTACACCTTC
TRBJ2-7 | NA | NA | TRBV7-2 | CASSLDRTKAYEQYF | TGTGCCAGCAGCTTAGACAGGACCAAAGCCTACGAGCAGTACTTC